This TCR beta chain came from a study of T cell responses to AZD1222 COVID-19 vaccine. Study results and caveats: Donors, mostly white British, included more females; clonal diversity was possibly underestimated. It was only after the peak T cell response that any repertoires were sampled.

Clones were read by immunoSEQ multiplex PCR, and TCRdb kept only the in-frame ones, dropping some. Here the sample spans about 150,000 clones, roughly nine tenths being singletons. For this clone: What it binds is unknown. This same CDR3 is encoded by further DNA sequences in the sample.

The CDR3 is made up of 14 amino acids. Between the trimmed V and J ends, which lost 8 bases and 1 base, there was a span of 14 bases. Germline lookup yields CDR1 SGHTA and CDR2 FQGTGA. The genes are TRBV7-3 and TRBJ2-5; D is unresolved. The clonotype was recovered from an adult who had recovered from COVID-19. The source was peripheral blood, collected after recovery from COVID-19. In nucleotides, the CDR3 is TGTGCCAGCTCCCCCACCGGCCTCCAAGAGACCCAGTACTTC. Its protein product is CASSPTGLQETQYF.